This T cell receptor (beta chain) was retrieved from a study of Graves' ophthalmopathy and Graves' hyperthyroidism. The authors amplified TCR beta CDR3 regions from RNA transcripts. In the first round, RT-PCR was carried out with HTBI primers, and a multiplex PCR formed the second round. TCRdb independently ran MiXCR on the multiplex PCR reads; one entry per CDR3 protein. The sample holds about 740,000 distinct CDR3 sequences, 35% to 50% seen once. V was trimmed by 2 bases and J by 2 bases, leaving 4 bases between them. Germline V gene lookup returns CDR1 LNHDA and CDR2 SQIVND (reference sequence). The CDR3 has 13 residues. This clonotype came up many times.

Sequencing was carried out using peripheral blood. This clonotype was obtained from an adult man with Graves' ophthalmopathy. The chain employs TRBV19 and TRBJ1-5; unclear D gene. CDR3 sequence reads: CASSIPGNQPQHF. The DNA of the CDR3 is TGTGCCAGTAGTATACCAGGCAATCAGCCCCAGCATTTT. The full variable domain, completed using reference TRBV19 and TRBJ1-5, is DGGITQSPKYLFRKEGQNVTLSCEQNLNHDAMYWYRQDPGQGLRLIYYSQIVNDFQKGDIAEGYSVSREKKESFPLTVTSAQKNPTAFYLCASSIPGNQPQHFGDGTRLSIL.